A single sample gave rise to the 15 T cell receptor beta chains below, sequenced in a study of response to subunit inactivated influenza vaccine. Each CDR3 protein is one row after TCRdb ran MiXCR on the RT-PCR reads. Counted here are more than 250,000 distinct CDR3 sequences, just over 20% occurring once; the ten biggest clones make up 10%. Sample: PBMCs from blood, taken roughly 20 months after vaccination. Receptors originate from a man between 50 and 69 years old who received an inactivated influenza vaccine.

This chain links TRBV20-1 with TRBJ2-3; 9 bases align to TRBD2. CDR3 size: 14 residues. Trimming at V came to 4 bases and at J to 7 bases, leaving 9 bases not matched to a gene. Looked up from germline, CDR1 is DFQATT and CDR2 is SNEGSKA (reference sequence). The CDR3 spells CSAISGGAGNTQYF. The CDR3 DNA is TGCAGTGCTATTAGCGGGGGTGCTGGAAATACGCAGTATTTT.

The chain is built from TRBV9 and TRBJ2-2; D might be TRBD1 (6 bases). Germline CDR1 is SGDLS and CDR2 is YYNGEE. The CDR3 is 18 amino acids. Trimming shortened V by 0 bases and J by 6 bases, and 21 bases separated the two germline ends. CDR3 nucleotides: TGTGCCAGCAGCGTAGCAGTGTGGGGCCGTGCAGGGGCCGGGGAGCTGTTTTTT. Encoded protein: CASSVAVWGRAGAGELFF.

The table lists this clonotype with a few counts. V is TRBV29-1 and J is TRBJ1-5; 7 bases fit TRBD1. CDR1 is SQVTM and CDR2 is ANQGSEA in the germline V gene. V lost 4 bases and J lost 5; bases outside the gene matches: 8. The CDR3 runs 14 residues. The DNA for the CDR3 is TGCAGCGTTGGATTGACAGGGTCGGATCAGCCCCAGCATTTT. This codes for CSVGLTGSDQPQHF.

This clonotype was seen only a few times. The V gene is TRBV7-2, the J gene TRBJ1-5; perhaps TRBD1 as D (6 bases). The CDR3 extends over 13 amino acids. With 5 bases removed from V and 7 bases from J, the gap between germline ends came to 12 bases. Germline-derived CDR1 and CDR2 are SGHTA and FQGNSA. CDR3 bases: TGTGCCAGCAGCCCATACAGGGACCAGCCCCAGCATTTT. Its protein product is CASSPYRDQPQHF.

The CDR3 protein is CATTGRVTSTGELFF. The CDR3 DNA sequence: TGTGCCACTACCGGTCGCGTGACGAGCACCGGGGAGCTGTTTTTT. This chain joins TRBV19 and TRBJ2-2; no clear D. The CDR3 sequence is 15 residues long. Germline values: CDR1 LNHDA, CDR2 SQIVND (reference sequence). V shed 10 bases and J shed 4 bases, with 19 bases lying between them.

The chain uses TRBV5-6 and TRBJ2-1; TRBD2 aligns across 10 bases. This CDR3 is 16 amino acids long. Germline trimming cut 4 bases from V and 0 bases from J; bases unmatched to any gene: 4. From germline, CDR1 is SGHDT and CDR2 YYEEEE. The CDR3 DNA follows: TGTGCCAGCAGCCCCGGACTAGCGGCCTCCTACAATGAGCAGTTCTTC. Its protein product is CASSPGLAASYNEQFF.

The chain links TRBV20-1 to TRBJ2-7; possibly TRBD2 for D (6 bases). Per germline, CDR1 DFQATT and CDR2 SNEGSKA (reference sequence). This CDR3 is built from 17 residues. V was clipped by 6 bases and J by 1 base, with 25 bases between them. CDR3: CSALNSGTWGPSYEQYF. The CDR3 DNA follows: TGCAGTGCCCTAAATTCAGGGACTTGGGGCCCATCCTACGAGCAGTACTTC.

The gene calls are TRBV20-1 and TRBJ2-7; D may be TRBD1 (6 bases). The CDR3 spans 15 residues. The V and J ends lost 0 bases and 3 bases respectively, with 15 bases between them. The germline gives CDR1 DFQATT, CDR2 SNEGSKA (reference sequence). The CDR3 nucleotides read TGCAGTGCTAGAGATCGAGACAGGCTCTTCTACGAGCAGTACTTC. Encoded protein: CSARDRDRLFYEQYF.

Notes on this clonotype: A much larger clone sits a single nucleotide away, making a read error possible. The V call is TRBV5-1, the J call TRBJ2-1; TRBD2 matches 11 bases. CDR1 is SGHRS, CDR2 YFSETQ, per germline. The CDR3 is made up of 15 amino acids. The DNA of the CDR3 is TGCGCCAGCAGCAAACTAGCGGGAGAGCGGTCTGAGCGGTTCTTC. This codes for CASSKLAGERSERFF.

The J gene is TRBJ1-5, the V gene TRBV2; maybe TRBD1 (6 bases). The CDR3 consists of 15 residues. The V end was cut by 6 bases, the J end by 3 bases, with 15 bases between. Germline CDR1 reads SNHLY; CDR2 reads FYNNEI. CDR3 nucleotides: TGTGCCAGCAGAAGATCGACAGGCTACAATCAGCCCCAGCATTTT. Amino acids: CASRRSTGYNQPQHF. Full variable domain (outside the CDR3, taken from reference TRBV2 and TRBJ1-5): EPEVTQTPSHQVTQMGQEVILRCVPISNHLYFYWYRQILGQKVEFLVSFYNNEISEKSEIFDDQFSVERPDGSNFTLKIRSTKLEDSAMYFCASRRSTGYNQPQHFGDGTRLSIL.

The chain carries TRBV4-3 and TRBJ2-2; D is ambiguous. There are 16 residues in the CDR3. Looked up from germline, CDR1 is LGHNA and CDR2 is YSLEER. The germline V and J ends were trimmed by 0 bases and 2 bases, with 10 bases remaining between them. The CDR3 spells CASSQDIGRNTGELFF. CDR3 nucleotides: TGCGCCAGCAGCCAAGATATAGGGCGCAACACCGGGGAGCTGTTTTTT.

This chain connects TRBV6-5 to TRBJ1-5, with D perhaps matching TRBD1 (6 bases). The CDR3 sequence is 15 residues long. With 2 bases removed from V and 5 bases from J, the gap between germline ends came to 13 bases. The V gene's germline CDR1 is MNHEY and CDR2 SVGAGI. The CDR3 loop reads CASSYGPQGDQPQHF. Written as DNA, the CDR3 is TGTGCCAGCAGTTACGGCCCACAGGGAGATCAGCCCCAGCATTTT.

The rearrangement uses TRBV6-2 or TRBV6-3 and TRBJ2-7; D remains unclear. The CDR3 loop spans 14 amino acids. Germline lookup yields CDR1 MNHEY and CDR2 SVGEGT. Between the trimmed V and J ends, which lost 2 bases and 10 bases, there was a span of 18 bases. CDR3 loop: CASSYPEFSRPQYF. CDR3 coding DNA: TGTGCCAGCAGTTACCCCGAATTTTCCAGGCCTCAGTACTTC.

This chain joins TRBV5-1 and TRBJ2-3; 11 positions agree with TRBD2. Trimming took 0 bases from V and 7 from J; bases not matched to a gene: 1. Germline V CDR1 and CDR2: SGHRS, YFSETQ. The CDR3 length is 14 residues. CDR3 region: CASSLGLAGHTQYF. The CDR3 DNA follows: TGCGCCAGCAGCTTGGGACTAGCGGGGCATACGCAGTATTTT.

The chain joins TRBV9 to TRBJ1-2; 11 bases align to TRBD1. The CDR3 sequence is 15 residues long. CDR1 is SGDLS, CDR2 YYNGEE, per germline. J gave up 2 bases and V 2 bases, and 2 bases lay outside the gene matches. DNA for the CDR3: TGTGCCAGCAGCGTTCGGGACAGGGGGAACTATGGCTACACCTTC. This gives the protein CASSVRDRGNYGYTF.